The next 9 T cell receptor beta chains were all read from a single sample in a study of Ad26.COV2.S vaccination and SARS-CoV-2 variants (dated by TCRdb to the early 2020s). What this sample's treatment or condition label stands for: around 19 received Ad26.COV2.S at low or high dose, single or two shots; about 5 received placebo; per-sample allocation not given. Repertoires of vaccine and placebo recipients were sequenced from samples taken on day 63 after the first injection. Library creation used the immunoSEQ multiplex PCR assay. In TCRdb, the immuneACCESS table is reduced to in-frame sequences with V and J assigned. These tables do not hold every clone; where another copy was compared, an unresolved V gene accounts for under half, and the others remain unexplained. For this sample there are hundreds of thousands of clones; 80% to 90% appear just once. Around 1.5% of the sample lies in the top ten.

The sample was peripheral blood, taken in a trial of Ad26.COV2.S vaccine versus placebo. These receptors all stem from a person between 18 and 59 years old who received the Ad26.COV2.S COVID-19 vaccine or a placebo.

The CDR3 sequence is CASSEAGVTNEKLFF. The CDR3 DNA is TGTGCCAGCAGTGAAGCCGGGGTAACTAATGAAAAACTGTTTTTT. This sequence joins TRBV6-1 and TRBJ1-4; D remains unclear. Germline CDR1 MNHNS, CDR2 SASEGT. Trimming removed 0 bases from V and 1 base from J, with 6 bases in between. The CDR3 contains 15 residues.

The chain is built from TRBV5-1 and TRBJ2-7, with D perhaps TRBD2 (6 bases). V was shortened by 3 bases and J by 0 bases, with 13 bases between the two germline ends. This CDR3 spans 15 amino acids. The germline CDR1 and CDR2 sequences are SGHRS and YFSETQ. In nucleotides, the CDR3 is TGCGCCAGCAGCTATGGCCCCGGGAGCTCCTACGAGCAGTACTTC. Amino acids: CASSYGPGSSYEQYF.

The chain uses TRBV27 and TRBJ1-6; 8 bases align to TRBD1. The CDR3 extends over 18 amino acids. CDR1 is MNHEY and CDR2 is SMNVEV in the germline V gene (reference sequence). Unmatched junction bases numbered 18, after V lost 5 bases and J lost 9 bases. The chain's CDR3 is CASSPLAGGRQGGSPLHF. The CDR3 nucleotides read TGTGCCAGCAGTCCCCTGGCAGGGGGCCGCCAAGGAGGTTCACCCCTCCACTTT.

The CDR3 DNA reads TGTGCCTGGAGTGGGGTAGCGGGAGGGGGTATTGAGCAGTTCTTC. It is translated as CAWSGVAGGGIEQFF. The chain is built from TRBV30 and TRBJ2-1; 11 bases map to TRBD2. This CDR3 contains 15 residues. V lost 1 base and J lost 9; bases outside the gene matches: 8. The V gene's germline CDR1 is GTSNPN and CDR2 SVGIG (reference sequence).

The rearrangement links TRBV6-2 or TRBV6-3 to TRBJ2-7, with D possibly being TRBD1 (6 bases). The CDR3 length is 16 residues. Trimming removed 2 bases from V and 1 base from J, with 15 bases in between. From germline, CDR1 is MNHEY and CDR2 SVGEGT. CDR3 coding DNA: TGTGCCAGCAGTTACCGCTGGGACAAACAGTCCTACGAGCAGTACTTC. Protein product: CASSYRWDKQSYEQYF.

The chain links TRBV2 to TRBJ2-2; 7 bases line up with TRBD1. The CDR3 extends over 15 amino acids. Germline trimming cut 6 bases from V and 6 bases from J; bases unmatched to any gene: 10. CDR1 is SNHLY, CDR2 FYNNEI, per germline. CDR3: CASSPEGAGAGELFF. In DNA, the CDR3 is TGTGCCAGCAGCCCCGAGGGGGCAGGGGCCGGGGAGCTGTTTTTT.

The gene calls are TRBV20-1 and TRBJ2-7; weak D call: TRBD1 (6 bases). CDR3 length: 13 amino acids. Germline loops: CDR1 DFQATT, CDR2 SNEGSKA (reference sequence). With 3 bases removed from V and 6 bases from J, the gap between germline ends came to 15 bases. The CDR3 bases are TGCAGTGCTAGTAACAGGGTGTCAATCGAGCAGTACTTC. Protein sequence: CSASNRVSIEQYF.

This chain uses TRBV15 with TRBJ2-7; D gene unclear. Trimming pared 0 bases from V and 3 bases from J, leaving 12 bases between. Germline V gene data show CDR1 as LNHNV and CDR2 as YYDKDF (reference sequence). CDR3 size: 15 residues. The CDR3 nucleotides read TGTGCCACCAGCAGAGATCCCCCAACCCACTACGAGCAGTACTTC. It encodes CATSRDPPTHYEQYF.

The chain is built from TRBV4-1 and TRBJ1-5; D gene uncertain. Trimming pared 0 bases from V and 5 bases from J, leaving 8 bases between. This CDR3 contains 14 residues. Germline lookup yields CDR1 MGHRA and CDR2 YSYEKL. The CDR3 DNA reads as TGCGCCAGCAGCCAAGATCCCGGATATCAGCCCCAGCATTTT. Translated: CASSQDPGYQPQHF.